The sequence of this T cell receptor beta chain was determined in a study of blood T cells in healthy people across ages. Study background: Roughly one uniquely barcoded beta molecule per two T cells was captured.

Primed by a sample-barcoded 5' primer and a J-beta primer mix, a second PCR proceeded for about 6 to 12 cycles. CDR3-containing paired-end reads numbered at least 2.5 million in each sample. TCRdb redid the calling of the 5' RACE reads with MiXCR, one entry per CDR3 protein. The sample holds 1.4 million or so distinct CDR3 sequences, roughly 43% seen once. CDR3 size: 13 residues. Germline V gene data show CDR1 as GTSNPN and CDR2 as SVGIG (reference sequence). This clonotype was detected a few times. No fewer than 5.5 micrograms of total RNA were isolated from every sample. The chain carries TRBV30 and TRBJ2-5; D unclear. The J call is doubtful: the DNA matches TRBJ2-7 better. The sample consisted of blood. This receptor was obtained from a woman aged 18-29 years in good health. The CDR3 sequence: CAWTLRATYEQYF. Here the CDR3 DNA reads TGTGCCTGGACCCTACGGGCGACCTACGAGCAGTACTTC.